The 10 T cell receptor beta chains presented below share a single source sample, sequenced in a study of blood T cells in healthy people across ages. Combining a sample-barcoded 5' primer with a J-beta primer mix, a second PCR ran for about 7 to 12 cycles. TCRdb analysed the 5' RACE reads with MiXCR anew, one entry per CDR3 protein. The table records over a million distinct CDR3 sequences, approximately 43% of them present only once. The sample taken for sequencing was blood. The source of these receptors is a woman under 30 in good health.

This clonotype has only one observation. The rearrangement uses TRBV28 and TRBJ2-4; TRBD2 matches at 7 bases. V shed 9 bases and J 13 bases; nucleotides not matched to a gene: 12. Per the germline V gene, CDR1 is MDHEN and CDR2 is SYDVKM. The CDR3 extends over 12 amino acids. The CDR3, as DNA: TGTGCCAGTCGGACTAGAACCTACGGGCAGTACTTC. Translating gives CASRTRTYGQYF.

In this sample, this clonotype turned up a few times. The chain uses TRBV12-3 or TRBV12-4 and TRBJ2-1; D is uncertain. The V end lost 3 bases, the J end lost 4 bases, and 7 bases lay between the germline ends. The CDR3 runs 13 residues. The CDR3 spells CASSFSVYNEQFF. The CDR3 DNA reads as TGTGCCAGCAGTTTCTCAGTATACAATGAGCAGTTCTTC.

The chain joins TRBV7-3 to TRBJ2-3, with 12 bases matching TRBD2. Trimming at V came to 4 bases and at J to 6 bases, leaving 5 bases not matched to a gene. Germline CDR1 is SGHTA and CDR2 is FQGTGA. This CDR3 has 15 amino acids. CDR3 nucleotide sequence: TGTGCCAGCAGCTCACTAGCGGGAGGTATTGATACGCAGTATTTT. It yields the protein CASSSLAGGIDTQYF.

The genes are TRBV9 and TRBJ1-1; possible D gene TRBD1, 6 bases. CDR1 and CDR2 from the germline V gene are SGDLS and YYNGEE. The CDR3 loop spans 15 amino acids. Trimming shortened V by 6 bases and J by 0 bases, and 15 bases separated the two germline ends. The CDR3 nucleotides are TGTGCCAGCACCGTTACAGGGACAATGAACACTGAAGCTTTCTTT. It translates to CASTVTGTMNTEAFF.

CDR3 sequence: CSVERGLLDGYTF. DNA for the CDR3: TGCAGCGTTGAACGGGGGCTTTTGGATGGCTACACCTTC. The chain combines TRBV29-1 with TRBJ1-2, with D possibly matching TRBD1 (6 bases). Germline V gene sequence: CDR1 SQVTM, CDR2 ANQGSEA. Trimming removed 2 bases from V and 6 bases from J, with 13 bases in between. This CDR3 has 13 amino acids.

This clonotype was seen only a few times. The V gene is TRBV11-2, the J gene TRBJ1-1, with TRBD1 matching over 8 bases. The germline gives CDR1 SGHAT, CDR2 FQNNGV. V dropped 5 bases and J dropped 1; count of bases not matched to a gene: 15. The CDR3 sequence is 18 residues long. The CDR3 bases are TGTGCCAGCAGCCCCTTCCCTTCAAGACAGGGGAAGAACACTGAAGCTTTCTTT. Protein sequence: CASSPFPSRQGKNTEAFF.

The rearrangement joins TRBV29-1 to TRBJ2-5; 12 bases align to TRBD2. The better agreement between TRBJ2-7 and the DNA end casts doubt on the J call. The CDR3 loop spans 13 amino acids. CDR1 and CDR2 from the germline V gene are SQVTM and ANQGSEA. As DNA, the CDR3 is TGCAGCGTTGGCCCGACTAGCGGGAGCGAGCAGTACTTC. Its translation: CSVGPTSGSEQYF.

In this sample, this clonotype turned up a few times. This chain connects TRBV6-2 or TRBV6-3 to TRBJ2-1; D call uncertain. From germline, CDR1 is MNHEY and CDR2 SVGEGT. Trimming removed 0 bases from V and 4 bases from J, with 7 bases in between. The CDR3 runs to 14 residues. This CDR3 reads CASSYSQAYNEQFF. CDR3 bases: TGTGCCAGCAGTTACTCGCAAGCGTACAATGAGCAGTTCTTC.

This clonotype was counted only a few times. This chain links TRBV20-1 with TRBJ1-2; D remains unclear. This CDR3 is 12 amino acids long. Germline-derived CDR1 and CDR2 are DFQATT and SNEGSKA (reference sequence). Trimming pared 6 bases from V and 2 bases from J, leaving 10 bases between. The CDR3 loop reads CSATDGNYGYTF. CDR3 in DNA: TGCAGTGCCACGGACGGAAACTATGGCTACACCTTC.

This chain joins TRBV6-2 or TRBV6-3 and TRBJ2-1; the D gene is possibly TRBD2 (6 bases). Trimming stripped 4 bases from V and 8 bases from J, with 18 bases between. This CDR3 is built from 15 residues. Germline V lookup: CDR1 MNHEY, CDR2 SVGEGT. This CDR3 reads CASSSHQRVAYEQFF. In DNA, the CDR3 is TGTGCCAGCAGTTCCCACCAGCGGGTAGCATATGAGCAGTTCTTC.